This record covers a single TCR beta chain. This clonotype was detected only a few times. The antigen it recognizes is unknown. There are no base qualities to consult, and no much larger clone falls within one base. This sample is drawn from a study of T-cell reconstitution after alpha-beta-depleted transplantation in children (dated by TCRdb to about 2016). About the investigation overall: Using TCR repertoire profiling, the study followed T-cell immune reconstitution in a quantitative way in children after TCRalphabeta/CD19-depleted allogeneic hematopoietic cell transplantation. The paper's findings and limits, for the study overall: The apparently early recovery of alphabetaT-cell counts about two months after transplant reportedly depended on only several hundred rapidly expanded clones that came from non-depleted graft cells. Hyperexpanded clone frequencies declined over subsequent months; after one year, T-cell counts and TCRbeta diversity were mostly attributed to newly produced T cells. In some patients, the high TCRbeta diversity seen at day 60 was put down to recipient T cells and intrathymic progenitors that had survived conditioning.

Library construction relied on PCR. TCRdb lists the instrument as Illumina HiSeq 2500. TCR libraries were prepared with molecular barcoding, using unique molecular identifiers to normalize TCRbeta repertoire quantification. The public reads were quality trimmed at Q25 with fastp and then assembled into clones with MiXCR by TCRdb, keeping productive beta chains. Rows with one shared CDR3 protein collapse into an entry with the most common genes and DNA. Recorded for this sample are fewer than 35,000 distinct CDR3 sequences; roughly 5.7% of them occurred a single time. The ten most abundant clones make up 5.5% to 7% of the sample. According to the study, the label for this sample's treatment or condition signals: allogeneic hematopoietic cell transplantation with graft depleted of TCRalphabeta T cells and CD19 B cells. The transplant recipients were children given TCRalphabeta/CD19-depleted allogeneic hematopoietic cell grafts.

The germline V gene supplies CDR1 SNHLY and CDR2 FYNNEI. The CDR3, from cysteine to phenylalanine, totals 12 residues. Only the CDR3 region is kept as DNA, spanning 36 bases read in frame from base 1. The germline V and J ends show losses of 7 bases and 7 bases respectively, and no gene match explains 2 bases of the junction. The sequence was collected from a male patient younger than 18 who had a stem cell transplant for acute myeloid leukemia, so the T cells may come from the graft donor. The chain couples TRBV2 to TRBJ1-4; 8 junctional bases match TRBD1. Sequencing was performed on PBMCs, mostly from graft donor cells, taken 180 days after TCRalphabeta/CD19-depleted stem cell transplant. The CDR3 has the sequence CASNGQGEKLFF. The sequence in DNA is TGTGCCAGCAACGGACAGGGTGAAAAACTGTTTTTT.